The source of this T cell receptor beta chain is a study of shared clonotypes between healthy human individuals. The input for sorted-subset replicate PCRs was approximately 200 ng DNA, approximately 30,000 T cell genomes. The table came from immunoSEQ multiplex PCR; TCRdb's copy has only in-frame clones and leaves some out. Of some 580,000 clones in the sample, more than 95% were seen once. The V gene's germline CDR1 is SGHRS and CDR2 YFSETQ. V lost 4 bases and J lost 0, with 17 bases in between. This CDR3 spans 17 amino acids. Notes on this clone: Its target is unknown.

Regarding the study as a whole: A limitation of the genetic and exposure-history diversity represented arose from few donors. A reduction in generation probabilities was seen for non-shared clonotypes relative to those shared by all four donors.

The TCR sequence derives from a woman between 25 and 40 years old in good health. Sequenced sample: naive CD4+ T cells sorted from blood. The subset denotes: CD45RA+ positively selected. V is TRBV5-1 and J is TRBJ2-1; D possibly matches TRBD1 or TRBD2 (5 bases each). CDR3 nucleotide sequence: TGCGCCAGCAGCACTGGGACGCGGGCAAACTCCTACAATGAGCAGTTCTTC. Translating it yields CASSTGTRANSYNEQFF.